This TCR beta chain was recorded in a study of PD-L1 blockade in urothelial cancer. Overall study context: Enrolled patients had been treated previously with 0 to 3 chemotherapy regimens.

Sequencing used immunoSEQ multiplex PCR; TCRdb keeps in-frame clones, though not all of them. The sample consists of more than 85,000 clones, roughly 91% of them appearing once. Germline lookup yields CDR1 SQVTM and CDR2 ANQGSEA. Losses at the gene ends were 7 bases for V and 1 base for J; bases not matched to a gene: 8. The length of the CDR3 is 15 residues. The time point denotes: pretreatment peripheral blood. Sample numbers ranged from 1 to 8 per patient, encompassing pretreatment and on-treatment collections. V and J are TRBV29-1 and TRBJ2-5, with 11 bases identical to TRBD2. The TCR comes from a man in his sixties with urothelial cancer. Material: PBMCs, obtained around atezolizumab (anti-PD-L1) treatment. The CDR3 here is CSAIPGLAVQETQYF. CDR3 DNA sequence: TGCAGCGCTATCCCGGGACTAGCGGTCCAAGAGACCCAGTACTTC.